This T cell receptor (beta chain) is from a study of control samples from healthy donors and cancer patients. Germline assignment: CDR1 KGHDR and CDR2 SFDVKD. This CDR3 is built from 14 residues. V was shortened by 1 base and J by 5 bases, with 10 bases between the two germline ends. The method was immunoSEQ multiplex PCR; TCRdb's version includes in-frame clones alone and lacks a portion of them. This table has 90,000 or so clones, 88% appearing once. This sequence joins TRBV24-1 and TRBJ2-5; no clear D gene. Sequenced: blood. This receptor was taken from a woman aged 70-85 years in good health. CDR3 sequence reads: CATSDLLAGETQYF. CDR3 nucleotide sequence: TGTGCCACCAGTGATTTACTCGCCGGCGAGACCCAGTACTTC.